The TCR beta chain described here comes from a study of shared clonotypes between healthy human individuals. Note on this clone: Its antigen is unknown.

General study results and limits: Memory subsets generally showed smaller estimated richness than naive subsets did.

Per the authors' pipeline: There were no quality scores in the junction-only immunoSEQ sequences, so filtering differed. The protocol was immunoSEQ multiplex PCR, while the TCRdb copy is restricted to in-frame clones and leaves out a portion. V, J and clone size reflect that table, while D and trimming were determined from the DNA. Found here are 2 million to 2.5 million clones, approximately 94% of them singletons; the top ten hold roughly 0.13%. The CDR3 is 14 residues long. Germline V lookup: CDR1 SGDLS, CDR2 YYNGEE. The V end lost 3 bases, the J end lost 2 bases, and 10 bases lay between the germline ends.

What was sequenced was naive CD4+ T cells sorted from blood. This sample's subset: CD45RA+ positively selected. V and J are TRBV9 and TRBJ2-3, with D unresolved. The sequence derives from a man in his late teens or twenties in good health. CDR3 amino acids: CASSGPRATDTQYF. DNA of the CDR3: TGTGCCAGCAGCGGCCCCCGAGCCACAGATACGCAGTATTTT.